These T cell receptor beta chains were read from a single sample in a study of CD8 T cells in ankylosing spondylitis. TCRdb redid the calling of the 5' RACE reads with MiXCR, one entry per CDR3 protein. The table includes 800,000 to 900,000 distinct CDR3 sequences, 12% detected once. The sequencing input was blood, either unsorted or a sorted T cell fraction (not recorded which). The receptors were gathered from a male donor with ankylosing spondylitis. CDR3s include the opening cysteine and the closing phenylalanine or tryptophan. A D gene is named only where the DNA matches it firmly. Size values are once, few and many counts, or a class for expanded clones, and some rows have none.

d_gene,abundance,j_gene,v_gene,CDR3aa,CDR3nt
NA,few,TRBJ1-1,TRBV7-9,CASSLLLVGMNTEAFF,TGTGCCAGCAGCCTCCTGTTGGTAGGTATGAACACTGAAGCTTTCTTT
NA,few,TRBJ1-3,TRBV7-6,CASSQEPQGPLSGNTIYF,TGTGCCAGCAGCCAAGAACCCCAGGGGCCCCTCTCTGGAAACACCATATATTTT
NA,few,TRBJ2-7,TRBV20-1,CSARDIWTGFYEQYF,TGCAGTGCTAGAGATATCTGGACGGGATTCTACGAGCAGTACTTC
NA,NA,TRBJ2-3,TRBV15,CATSRAGSGTHRRLYF,TGTGCCACCAGCAGGGCCGGGTCAGGGACTCACAGAAGGTTGTATTTT
TRBD2,few,TRBJ2-1,TRBV13,CASSSPRSGDNNEQFF,TGTGCCAGCAGTTCGCCCCGCAGCGGGGATAACAATGAGCAGTTCTTC
TRBD2,many,TRBJ2-1,TRBV6-2/TRBV6-3,CASSYSPIAGLFNEQFF,TGTGCCAGCAGTTACTCCCCTATAGCGGGACTCTTCAATGAGCAGTTCTTC
TRBD1,NA,TRBJ1-2,TRBV5-1,CASRYTQGAEYGYTF,TGCGCCAGCAGATATACACAGGGGGCGGAATATGGCTACACCTTC
NA,NA,TRBJ1-5,TRBV20-1,CSAGGPQPQHF,TGCAGTGCGGGGGGCCCTCAGCCCCAGCATTTT
NA,few,TRBJ2-7,TRBV6-1,CASSPGLLSSYEQYF,TGTGCCAGCAGCCCGGGACTCCTGAGCTCCTACGAGCAGTACTTC
NA,few,TRBJ2-2,TRBV7-9,CASSLARGFTGELFF,TGTGCCAGCAGCTTAGCGAGGGGATTCACCGGGGAGCTGTTTTTT
NA,few,TRBJ1-4,TRBV7-2,CASSLGLENEKLFF,TGTGCCAGCAGCTTAGGGCTAGAGAATGAAAAACTGTTTTTT
NA,NA,TRBJ2-1,TRBV29-1,CSVVSGSYNEQFF,TGCAGCGTTGTTTCAGGCTCCTACAATGAGCAGTTCTTC
NA,many,TRBJ1-1,TRBV20-1,CSAAGLNTEAFF,TGCAGCGCTGCGGGCCTCAACACTGAAGCTTTCTTT
NA,few,TRBJ1-3,TRBV10-3,CAISESTFQGGSGNTIYF,TGTGCCATCAGTGAGTCGACTTTCCAGGGTGGCTCTGGAAACACCATATATTTT
TRBD2,NA,TRBJ2-5,TRBV7-9,CASSHTTGGETQYF,TGTGCCAGCAGCCATACGACGGGGGGGGAGACCCAGTACTTC
NA,few,TRBJ1-2,TRBV7-9,CASSLEGPDGYTF,TGTGCCAGCAGCTTAGAAGGGCCGGATGGCTACACCTTC
NA,NA,TRBJ2-5,TRBV7-2,CASSLGSPVGVQETQYF,TGTGCCAGCAGCTTAGGATCCCCGGTTGGGGTCCAAGAGACCCAGTACTTC
NA,few,TRBJ1-2,TRBV5-1,CASSLEQVGYGYTF,TGCGCCAGCAGCTTGGAACAGGTCGGCTATGGCTACACCTTC
TRBD2,few,TRBJ2-3,TRBV6-1,CAGGGRPPGTDTQYF,TGTGCTGGGGGCGGGAGGCCTCCGGGCACAGATACGCAGTATTTT
NA,once,TRBJ2-7,TRBV3-1,CASSQGWQAYEQYF,TGTGCCAGCAGCCAAGGATGGCAGGCCTACGAGCAGTACTTC
NA,NA,TRBJ2-4,TRBV11-2,CASSPYDFLLNIQYF,TGTGCCAGCAGCCCGTATGACTTCCTCCTAAACATTCAGTACTTC
NA,few,TRBJ1-2,TRBV7-2,CASSSRTDPNAGYTF,TGTGCCAGCAGCTCAAGGACAGACCCAAATGCTGGCTACACCTTC
TRBD2,NA,TRBJ2-3,TRBV20-1,CSARGKHPSGHFTDTQYF,TGCAGTGCTAGAGGTAAACATCCTAGCGGACATTTCACAGATACGCAGTATTTT
NA,few,TRBJ2-7,TRBV2,CASSEQQSYEQYF,TGTGCCAGCAGTGAGCAACAGAGCTACGAGCAGTACTTC
NA,few,TRBJ2-6,TRBV25-1,CASSAYRAGANVLTF,TGTGCCAGCAGTGCGTACAGGGCTGGGGCCAACGTCCTGACTTTC
NA,few,TRBJ1-6,TRBV20-1,CSARDFYRAPNWNSPLHF,TGCAGTGCTAGAGACTTCTACAGGGCTCCGAACTGGAATTCACCCCTCCACTTT
NA,many,TRBJ2-4,TRBV29-1,CSVEVEGKNIQYF,TGCAGCGTTGAAGTTGAGGGCAAAAACATTCAGTACTTC
NA,few,TRBJ2-7,TRBV6-1,CASTYRRDPLEQYF,TGTGCCAGCACCTACAGGCGGGACCCACTCGAGCAGTACTTC
NA,many,TRBJ1-1,TRBV20-1,CSADGTAGNTEAFF,TGCAGTGCTGATGGGACCGCAGGTAACACTGAAGCTTTCTTT
TRBD1,NA,TRBJ2-1,TRBV6-1,CASSAFGDRGPNEQFF,TGTGCCAGCAGCGCCTTCGGGGACAGGGGGCCGAATGAGCAGTTCTTC
NA,NA,TRBJ1-2,TRBV20-1,CSARDVRRVDGYTF,TGCAGTGCTAGAGATGTACGCAGGGTAGATGGCTACACCTTC
NA,NA,TRBJ2-7,TRBV9,CASSVDWAAYEQYF,TGTGCCAGCAGCGTAGATTGGGCGGCCTACGAGCAGTACTTC
NA,NA,TRBJ2-7,TRBV20-1,CSARGRASEQYF,TGCAGTGCTAGGGGCCGGGCGAGCGAGCAGTACTTC
TRBD1,NA,TRBJ2-1,TRBV3-1,CASSQRQGAWNEQFF,TGTGCCAGCAGCCAAAGACAGGGGGCTTGGAATGAGCAGTTCTTC
TRBD1,NA,TRBJ1-2,TRBV6-2/TRBV6-3,CASSYSQGAVYGYTF,TGTGCCAGCAGTTACTCGCAGGGGGCGGTCTATGGCTACACCTTC
NA,many,TRBJ1-4,TRBV20-1,CSAYRESVREKLFF,TGCAGTGCTTACAGGGAGTCGGTTCGGGAAAAACTGTTTTTT
NA,NA,TRBJ1-4,TRBV7-6,CASSPEWDEKLFF,TGTGCCAGCAGCCCGGAGTGGGATGAAAAACTGTTTTTT
NA,many,TRBJ1-5,TRBV20-1,CSARMDDNQPQHF,TGCAGTGCTAGGATGGATGACAATCAGCCCCAGCATTTT
NA,NA,TRBJ2-5,TRBV7-2,CASSRWGSEETQYF,TGTGCCAGCAGCCGGTGGGGGAGCGAAGAGACCCAGTACTTC
NA,few,TRBJ1-1,TRBV18,CASSPWSVSGMNTEAFF,TGTGCCAGCTCACCGTGGAGCGTCAGTGGGATGAACACTGAAGCTTTCTTT
TRBD2,NA,TRBJ2-5,TRBV4-1,CASSPPSGRRETQYF,TGCGCCAGCAGCCCACCTAGCGGGAGGAGGGAGACCCAGTACTTC
TRBD2,many,TRBJ2-7,TRBV20-1,CSAIPTSGGSSYEQYF,TGCAGTGCGATACCCACTAGCGGAGGGAGCTCCTACGAGCAGTACTTC
NA,few,TRBJ1-1,TRBV24-1,CATSDPENTEAFF,TGTGCCACCAGTGATCCGGAGAACACTGAAGCTTTCTTT
TRBD1,NA,TRBJ2-5,TRBV5-1,CASSLLGQGNQETQYF,TGCGCCAGCAGCTTGCTGGGACAGGGAAACCAAGAGACCCAGTACTTC
TRBD1,NA,TRBJ1-5,TRBV7-2,CASSARQGNSNQPQHF,TGTGCCAGCAGCGCCCGACAGGGGAATAGCAATCAGCCCCAGCATTTT
TRBD1,NA,TRBJ2-3,TRBV9,CASSAWTGSVGDTQYF,TGTGCCAGCAGCGCCTGGACAGGGAGTGTTGGAGATACGCAGTATTTT
NA,NA,TRBJ1-1,TRBV7-9,CASTPTHTEAFF,TGTGCCAGCACTCCCACCCACACTGAAGCTTTCTTT
NA,NA,TRBJ2-6,TRBV7-2,CASSFRAVTGANVLTF,TGTGCCAGCAGCTTCCGGGCTGTCACTGGGGCCAACGTCCTGACTTTC
NA,NA,TRBJ1-1,TRBV10-3,CAISGSRQRGTEAFF,TGTGCCATCAGTGGTTCTCGGCAACGCGGCACTGAAGCTTTCTTT
TRBD1,NA,TRBJ1-2,TRBV12-3/TRBV12-4,CASSSTGAPTGYTF,TGTGCCAGCAGTTCGACAGGGGCCCCGACTGGCTACACCTTC
NA,many,TRBJ2-1,TRBV5-1,CASSFGDWDEQFF,TGCGCCAGCAGCTTTGGAGACTGGGATGAGCAGTTCTTC
TRBD2,NA,TRBJ2-7,TRBV12-3/TRBV12-4,CASSPRAGSYEQYF,TGTGCCAGCAGTCCGAGAGCGGGGTCCTACGAGCAGTACTTC
NA,few,TRBJ2-3,TRBV20-1,CSASEGPVTDTQYF,TGCAGTGCTAGTGAGGGGCCTGTCACAGATACGCAGTATTTT
NA,NA,TRBJ2-2,TRBV3-1,CASSQYDSNTGELFF,TGTGCCAGCAGCCAGTATGACTCGAACACCGGGGAGCTGTTTTTT
TRBD2,NA,TRBJ2-7,TRBV11-2,CASSLGRTSGSSYEQYF,TGTGCCAGCAGCTTAGGGAGGACTAGCGGGTCCTCCTACGAGCAGTACTTC